This T cell receptor beta chain was identified in a study of blood T cell repertoires in COVID-19. For the study at large: Acute and convalescent COVID-19 specimens originated in the United States, Italy and Spain. The analysed material was cDNA or gDNA that came from T cells, B-cell-depleted T cells, or PBMCs.

CDR1 and CDR2 (germline): SGDLS, YYNGEE. This CDR3 has 16 amino acids. Trimming pared 4 bases from V and 0 bases from J, leaving 16 bases between. Original analysis: Amplification of reference gene primers was used by the study to estimate nucleated cell counts. Sequencing was performed with immunoSEQ multiplex PCR; in TCRdb, only in-frame clones are kept and a portion is missing. The DNA gave D and trimming, while V, J and clone size come from that table. The data contain approximately 18,000 clones, approximately 78% of them singletons. This clone appeared a few times. This receptor was obtained from a man aged 55 to 70 with acute or convalescent COVID-19. What was sequenced was peripheral blood. This chain connects TRBV9 to TRBJ1-1; D call uncertain. CDR3 nucleotides: TGTGCCAGCAGCCCCGAACGGGGAGGGATGAACACTGAAGCTTTCTTT. Protein: CASSPERGGMNTEAFF. Complete variable domain (other parts from reference TRBV9 and TRBJ1-1): DSGVTQTPKHLITATGQRVTLRCSPRSGDLSVYWYQQSLDQGLQFLIQYYNGEERAKGNILERFSAQQFPDLHSELNLSSLELGDSALYFCASSPERGGMNTEAFFGQGTRLTVV.